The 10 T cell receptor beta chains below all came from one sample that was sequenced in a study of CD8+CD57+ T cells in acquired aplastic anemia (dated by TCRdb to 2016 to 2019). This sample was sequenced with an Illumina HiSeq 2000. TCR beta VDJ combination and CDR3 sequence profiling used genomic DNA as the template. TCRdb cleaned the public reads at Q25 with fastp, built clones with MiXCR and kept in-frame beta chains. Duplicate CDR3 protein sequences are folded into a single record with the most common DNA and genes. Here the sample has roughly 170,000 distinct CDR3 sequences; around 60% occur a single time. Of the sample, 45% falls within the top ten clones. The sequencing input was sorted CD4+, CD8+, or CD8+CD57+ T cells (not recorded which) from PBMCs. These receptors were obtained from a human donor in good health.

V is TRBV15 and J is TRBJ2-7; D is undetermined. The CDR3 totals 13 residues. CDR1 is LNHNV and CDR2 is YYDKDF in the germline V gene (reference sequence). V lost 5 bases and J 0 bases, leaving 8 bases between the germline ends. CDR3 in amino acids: CATSGGDSYEQYF. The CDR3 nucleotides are TGTGCCACCAGCGGCGGAGACTCCTACGAGCAGTACTTC.

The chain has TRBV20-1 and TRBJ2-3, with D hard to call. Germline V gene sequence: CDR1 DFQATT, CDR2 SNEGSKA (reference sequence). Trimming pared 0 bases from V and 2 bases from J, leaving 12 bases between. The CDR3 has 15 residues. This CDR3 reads CSARDLAVPTDTQYF. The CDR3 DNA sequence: TGCAGTGCTAGAGATCTGGCGGTACCCACAGATACGCAGTATTTT.

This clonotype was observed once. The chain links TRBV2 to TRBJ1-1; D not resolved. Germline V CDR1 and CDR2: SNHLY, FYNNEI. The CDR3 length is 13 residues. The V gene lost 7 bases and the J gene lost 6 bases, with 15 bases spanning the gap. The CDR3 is CASTMAVDAEAFF. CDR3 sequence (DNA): TGTGCCAGCACAATGGCAGTGGACGCTGAAGCTTTCTTT.

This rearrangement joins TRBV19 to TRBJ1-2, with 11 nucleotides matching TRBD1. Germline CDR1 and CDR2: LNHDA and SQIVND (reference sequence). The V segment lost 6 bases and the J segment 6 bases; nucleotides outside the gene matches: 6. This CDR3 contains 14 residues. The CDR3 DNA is TGTGCCAGTAGCAACGGACAGGGGGCGAATGGCTACACCTTC. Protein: CASSNGQGANGYTF.

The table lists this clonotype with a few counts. CDR3 sequence (DNA): TGTGCCAGTGCTGGGAACAGGGAGACTGAAGCTTTCTTT. Translated, it gives CASAGNRETEAFF. The chain links TRBV2 to TRBJ1-1, with a possible D match to TRBD1 (6 bases). The length of the CDR3 is 13 residues. CDR1 and CDR2 from the germline V gene are SNHLY and FYNNEI. V was clipped by 9 bases and J by 5 bases, with 16 bases between them.

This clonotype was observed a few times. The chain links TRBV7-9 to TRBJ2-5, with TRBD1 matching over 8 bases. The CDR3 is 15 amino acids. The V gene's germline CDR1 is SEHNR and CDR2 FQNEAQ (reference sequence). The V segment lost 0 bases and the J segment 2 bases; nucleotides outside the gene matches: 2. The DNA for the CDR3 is TGTGCCAGCAGCTTAGCGAGACAGGGGCAAGAGACCCAGTACTTC. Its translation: CASSLARQGQETQYF.

CDR3 loop: CATSRDGDGGLNEQFF. DNA for the CDR3: TGTGCCACCAGCAGAGATGGGGACGGAGGGCTCAATGAGCAGTTCTTC. V gene TRBV15 combines with J gene TRBJ2-1; possible D gene TRBD2, 6 bases. This CDR3 has 16 residues. Trimming pared 0 bases from V and 6 bases from J, leaving 15 bases between. Germline V gives CDR1 LNHNV, CDR2 YYDKDF (reference sequence).

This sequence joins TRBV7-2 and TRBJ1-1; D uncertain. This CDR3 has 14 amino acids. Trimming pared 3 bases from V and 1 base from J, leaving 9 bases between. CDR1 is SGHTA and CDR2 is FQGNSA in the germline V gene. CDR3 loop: CASSFTVSNTEAFF. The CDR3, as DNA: TGTGCCAGCAGCTTTACTGTCTCGAACACTGAAGCTTTCTTT.

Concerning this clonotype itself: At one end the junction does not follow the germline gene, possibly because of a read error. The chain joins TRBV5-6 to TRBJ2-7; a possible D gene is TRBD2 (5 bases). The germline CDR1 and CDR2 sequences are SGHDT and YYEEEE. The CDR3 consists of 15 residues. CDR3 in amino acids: CASGLFPQEEDEQYF. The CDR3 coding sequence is TGTGCCAGCGGCTTATTCCCCCAGGAGGAGGACGAGCAGTACTTC.

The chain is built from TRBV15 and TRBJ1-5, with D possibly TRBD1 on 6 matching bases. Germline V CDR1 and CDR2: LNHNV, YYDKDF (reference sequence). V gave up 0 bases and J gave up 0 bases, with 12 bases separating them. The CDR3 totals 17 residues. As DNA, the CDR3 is TGTGCCACCAGCAGAGATAGGGGGGATTATAGCAATCAGCCCCAGCATTTT. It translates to CATSRDRGDYSNQPQHF. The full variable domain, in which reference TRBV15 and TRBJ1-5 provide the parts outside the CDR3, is DAMVIQNPRYQVTQFGKPVTLSCSQTLNHNVMYWYQQKSSQAPKLLFHYYDKDFNNEADTPDNFQSRRPNTSFCFLDIRSPGLGDTAMYLCATSRDRGDYSNQPQHFGDGTRLSIL.